The 28 T cell receptor beta chains below all came from one sample that was sequenced in a study of low-dose radiotherapy and immunotherapy resistance in tumors. Time point given: after trial treatment. Treatment defined: LDRT plus nivolumab, ipilimumab, low-dose cyclophosphamide and aspirin (RACIN trial). TCRs were amplified for 20 to 25 PCR cycles with a constant-region primer and V-primer adapter. One entry per CDR3 protein results from TCRdb running MiXCR on the reads. The sample holds 40,000 to 65,000 distinct CDR3 sequences, around 35% seen once. Sequenced here: PBMCs, sampled after low-dose radiotherapy plus immunotherapy. These receptor sequences come from a male donor with rectosigmoid adenocarcinoma.

The table lists this clonotype with many counts. This sequence joins TRBV5-6 and TRBJ2-7; D is uncertain. Per germline, CDR1 SGHDT and CDR2 YYEEEE. The CDR3 totals 13 residues. The V and J ends lost 2 bases and 6 bases respectively, with 12 bases between them. The CDR3 sequence is CASSLDTLGEQYF. Written as DNA, the CDR3 is TGTGCCAGCAGCTTAGACACTTTGGGCGAGCAGTACTTC.

This rearrangement joins TRBV27 to TRBJ2-1; D is possibly TRBD1 or TRBD2 (6 bases each). The CDR3 covers 13 residues. CDR1 and CDR2 (germline): MNHEY, SMNVEV (reference sequence). V dropped 3 bases and J dropped 10 bases, with 13 bases sitting between them. In nucleotides, the CDR3 is TGTGCCAGCAGTTTCCAGACGGGGGCAGAGCAGTTCTTC. Its protein is CASSFQTGAEQFF.

This clonotype was counted only a few times. This likely stems from a read error, as it lies one base from a far larger clone. The chain uses TRBV26 and TRBJ2-7; the table's D call TRBD2 went unverified against the DNA. TRBV26 represents a pseudogene. The CDR3 contains 13 residues. The CDR3 here is CGSSGLVAYEQYF. The CDR3 bases are TGTGGCAGCAGTGGACTAGTTGCCTACGAGCAGTACTTC.

In its sample, this clonotype was seen many times. V and J are TRBV11-2 and TRBJ2-7; D is ambiguous. CDR1 is SGHAT and CDR2 is FQNNGV in the germline V gene. Trimming shortened V by 5 bases and J by 2 bases, and 4 bases separated the two germline ends. The CDR3 loop spans 11 amino acids. CDR3 nucleotides: TGTGCCAGCAGCGGGGCCTACGAGCAGTACTTC. Translated, it gives CASSGAYEQYF.

This clonotype was recorded at least ten times. The V call is TRBV7-9, the J call TRBJ1-2; maybe TRBD1 (5 bases). Germline-derived CDR1 and CDR2 are SEHNR and FQNEAQ (reference sequence). V was cut by 3 bases and J by 0 bases, with 11 bases left in between. The CDR3 runs 15 residues. The CDR3, as DNA: TGTGCCAGCAGCTTCCGGGACGGGGCTAACTATGGCTACACCTTC. Translating gives CASSFRDGANYGYTF.

This rearrangement joins TRBV5-4 to TRBJ2-5; D is unresolved. V lost 2 bases, J lost 1 base, and 12 bases lay in between. This CDR3 is built from 15 residues. Germline CDR1 is SGHNT and CDR2 is YYREEE (reference sequence). The CDR3 reads CASSLRTPGQETQYF. In DNA, the CDR3 is TGTGCCAGCAGCTTACGGACCCCGGGCCAAGAGACCCAGTACTTC.

The table lists this clonotype with many counts. The chain employs TRBV7-2 and TRBJ1-2; D gene uncertain. Trimming took off 5 bases at V and 2 bases at J, with 9 bases between the two ends. This CDR3 contains 13 residues. The germline V gene has CDR1 SGHTA and CDR2 FQGNSA. The chain's CDR3 is CASSPRANYGYTF. The CDR3 region has the DNA TGTGCCAGCAGCCCTAGGGCCAACTATGGCTACACCTTC.

This clonotype occurred many times. The chain employs TRBV24-1 and TRBJ2-1; 8 nucleotides align to TRBD1. Per the germline V gene, CDR1 is KGHDR and CDR2 is SFDVKD. This CDR3 spans 13 amino acids. V dropped 9 bases and J dropped 8; count of bases not matched to a gene: 8. Here the CDR3 DNA reads TGTGCCACCGCCAGGACAGGGATCGATGAGCAGTTCTTC. It specifies CATARTGIDEQFF.

This clonotype was detected many times. The chain employs TRBV11-2 and TRBJ1-2; possibly TRBD1 for D (6 bases). The V gene's germline CDR1 is SGHAT and CDR2 FQNNGV. This CDR3 spans 14 amino acids. V was pared by 4 bases and J by 6 bases, with 15 bases between. CDR3 sequence: CASSSLTGRDGYTF. CDR3 sequence (DNA): TGTGCCAGCAGCTCCCTAACAGGGAGGGATGGCTACACCTTC.

This chain uses TRBV2 with TRBJ2-7, with D tentatively TRBD1 (7 bases). V gave up 1 base and J gave up 3 bases, with 13 bases separating them. CDR1 is SNHLY, CDR2 FYNNEI, per germline. This CDR3 is 15 amino acids long. The CDR3 sequence is CASSEGGDSIYEQYF. CDR3 sequence (DNA): TGTGCCAGCAGTGAAGGCGGGGACAGCATCTACGAGCAGTACTTC.

The V call is TRBV12-5, the J call TRBJ2-1; TRBD1 matches at 8 bases. This CDR3 comprises 13 residues. Trimming cost V 3 bases and J 13 bases; bases outside gene matches: 8. Germline V gives CDR1 LGHNT, CDR2 FRNRAP. The CDR3 is CASGLSDRGVQFF. In DNA, the CDR3 is TGTGCTAGTGGTTTAAGCGACAGGGGTGTACAGTTCTTC.

V usage is TRBV9 and J usage is TRBJ1-2; D may be TRBD1 (5 bases). The germline CDR1 and CDR2 sequences are SGDLS and YYNGEE. The CDR3 consists of 15 residues. With 0 bases removed from V and 1 base from J, the gap between germline ends came to 10 bases. The CDR3 is CASSVGGLDNYGYTF. The CDR3 nucleotides are TGTGCCAGCAGCGTAGGGGGACTTGATAACTATGGCTACACCTTC.

This clonotype was recorded many times. This rearrangement joins TRBV6-1 to TRBJ2-7, with 7 bases fitting TRBD1. V gave up 6 bases and J gave up 3 bases; unmatched junction bases: 5. Looked up from germline, CDR1 is MNHNS and CDR2 is SASEGT. The CDR3 totals 13 residues. In DNA form, the CDR3 reads TGTGCCAGCAGATCCGGGACAGACTACGAGCAGTACTTC. Protein sequence: CASRSGTDYEQYF.

This clonotype was counted many times. CDR3 protein: CAIPTGHTDTQYF. Written as DNA, the CDR3 is TGTGCCATCCCCACGGGTCACACAGATACGCAGTATTTT. J is TRBJ2-3 and V is TRBV5-4, with D hard to call. This CDR3 has 13 residues. Germline assignment: CDR1 SGHNT and CDR2 YYREEE (reference sequence). Trimming shortened V by 9 bases and J by 2 bases, and 13 bases separated the two germline ends.

This clonotype was picked up many times. The chain combines TRBV18 with TRBJ1-5; 9 positions match TRBD1. Germline assignment: CDR1 KGHSH and CDR2 LQKENI. The V and J ends lost 3 bases and 4 bases, in that order; junction bases with no gene match: 4. CDR3 size: 15 residues. Written as DNA, the CDR3 is TGTGCCAGCTCACCGGCGACAGGGGGGAATCAGCCCCAGCATTTT. Translating it yields CASSPATGGNQPQHF.

This clonotype was seen repeatedly, ten times or more. CDR3 protein: CASSVEAGGETQYF. The CDR3 DNA reads TGTGCCAGCAGCGTAGAAGCGGGAGGAGAGACCCAGTACTTC. The gene calls are TRBV9 and TRBJ2-5; 9 bases match TRBD2. V lost 0 bases and J lost 4; bases outside the gene matches: 1. The CDR3 covers 14 residues. Germline CDR1 SGDLS, CDR2 YYNGEE.

This clonotype was picked up many times. The chain carries TRBV6-2 or TRBV6-3 and TRBJ2-5, with D maybe TRBD1 (8 bases). The germline V and J ends were trimmed by 5 bases and 5 bases, with 18 bases remaining between them. There are 15 residues in the CDR3. CDR1 is MNHEY and CDR2 is SVGEGT in the germline V gene. DNA of the CDR3: TGTGCCAGCAGTCCCAACAGGGGGGGCCCGGAGACCCAGTACTTC. The encoded protein is CASSPNRGGPETQYF.

This clonotype was counted ten times or more. This rearrangement joins TRBV28 to TRBJ1-1, with TRBD1 matching 7 bases. The CDR3 is 13 amino acids. Trimming cost V 5 bases and J 4 bases; bases outside gene matches: 4. Germline V gene lookup returns CDR1 MDHEN and CDR2 SYDVKM. The CDR3 protein is CASSTGARTEAFF. CDR3 DNA: TGTGCCAGCAGTACAGGGGCGCGCACTGAAGCTTTCTTT.

The sample holds many counts of this clonotype. The CDR3 DNA reads TGTGCCAGCAGTTTAAATGCAGGTTCGCATGGCTACACCTTC. Residues: CASSLNAGSHGYTF. The gene calls are TRBV27 and TRBJ1-2; D uncertain. The CDR3 covers 14 residues. Trimming took off 2 bases at V and 6 bases at J, with 13 bases between the two ends. The germline gives CDR1 MNHEY, CDR2 SMNVEV (reference sequence).

In its sample, this clonotype was seen many times. The chain couples TRBV5-5 to TRBJ2-4; 7 nucleotides align to TRBD2. The CDR3 runs to 15 residues. The V segment lost 0 bases and the J segment 5 bases; nucleotides outside the gene matches: 5. From germline, CDR1 is SGHKS and CDR2 YYEKEE (reference sequence). This CDR3 reads CASSLAVAGENIQYF. The CDR3 DNA reads as TGTGCCAGCAGCTTGGCGGTAGCGGGCGAAAACATTCAGTACTTC.

This clonotype turned up a few times. The genes are TRBV11-2 and TRBJ2-1; D possibly corresponds to TRBD1 (5 bases). Germline assignment: CDR1 SGHAT and CDR2 FQNNGV. The CDR3 extends over 15 amino acids. Trimming stripped 1 base from V and 0 bases from J, with 7 bases between. The CDR3 sequence: CASSLVRDSYNEQFF. The CDR3 region has the DNA TGTGCCAGCAGCTTAGTCAGGGACTCCTACAATGAGCAGTTCTTC.

This clonotype was observed many times. V usage is TRBV28 and J usage is TRBJ2-7; 12 positions match TRBD2. V shed 6 bases, J shed 6 bases, and the junction held 18 bases outside the gene matches. Germline V gene lookup returns CDR1 MDHEN and CDR2 SYDVKM. The CDR3 consists of 18 residues. The CDR3 protein is CASSPGLAGNARGREQYF. CDR3 nucleotide sequence: TGTGCCAGCAGCCCAGGACTAGCGGGAAACGCAAGGGGTCGCGAGCAGTACTTC.

The gene calls are TRBV6-1 and TRBJ1-5, with D unclear. Looked up from germline, CDR1 is MNHNS and CDR2 is SASEGT. V lost 6 bases and J lost 4, with 7 bases in between. This CDR3 region has 12 residues. The DNA of the CDR3 is TGTGCCAGCAGCCCCCCTAATCAGCCCCAGCATTTT. Translated: CASSPPNQPQHF.

Regarding this clonotype: A much larger clone sits a single nucleotide away, making a read error possible. V is TRBV4-3 and J is TRBJ2-1; 10 bases match TRBD2. Germline lookup yields CDR1 LGHNA and CDR2 YSLEER. The CDR3 is made up of 18 amino acids. Trimming at V came to 0 bases and at J to 10 bases, leaving 15 bases not matched to a gene. The CDR3 reads CASSQDWGLALSLYEQFF. The DNA for the CDR3 is TGCGCCAGCAGCCAAGATTGGGGACTAGCGCTATCCCTCTACGAGCAGTTCTTC.

As regards this clonotype: Given a far larger clone just one base away, this is likely a sequencing read error. The chain uses TRBV28 and TRBJ2-1; 11 bases align to TRBD1. This CDR3 has 18 amino acids. The germline gives CDR1 MDHEN, CDR2 SYDVKM. V shed 7 bases, J shed 10 bases, and the junction held 21 bases outside the gene matches. The CDR3 here is CASTGTGGSIRSSYEQFF. DNA for the CDR3: TGTGCCAGCACCGGGACAGGGGGTTCCATCAGGAGCTCCTACGAGCAGTTCTTC.

This clonotype was counted a single time. V usage is TRBV12-3 or TRBV12-4 and J usage is TRBJ1-1; no reliable D call. Trimming pared 1 base from V and 3 bases from J, leaving 9 bases between. This CDR3 is 14 amino acids long. The CDR3 here is CASSLDGRHTEAFF. Written as DNA, the CDR3 is TGTGCCAGCAGTTTAGATGGCAGGCACACTGAAGCTTTCTTT.

Many counts were recorded for this clonotype. The genes are TRBV6-6 and TRBJ2-1; 7 positions match TRBD1. Germline CDR1 and CDR2: MNHNY and SVGAGI (reference sequence). V dropped 5 bases and J dropped 4; count of bases not matched to a gene: 5. CDR3 length: 14 residues. The CDR3 bases are TGTGCCAGCAGTGATAAGGACAGGTACAATGAGCAGTTCTTC. Protein: CASSDKDRYNEQFF.

This clonotype was seen repeatedly, ten times or more. The genes are TRBV19 and TRBJ2-7; 9 positions agree with TRBD1. The junction had 3 bases not matched to a gene; V was cut back by 5 bases and J by 4 bases. Germline CDR1 and CDR2: LNHDA and SQIVND (reference sequence). The CDR3 runs to 13 residues. The CDR3 region is CASSQQGAYEQYF. The CDR3 DNA follows: TGTGCCAGTAGTCAACAGGGGGCTTACGAGCAGTACTTC.